These 16 T cell receptor beta chains were sequenced from one sample in a study of cytomegalovirus exposure and HLA in healthy donors. The PCR employed 60 Vbeta primers together with 13 Jbeta primers. Profiled with immunoSEQ multiplex PCR; TCRdb holds only in-frame clones, not every one. The repertoire has more than 120,000 clones, about 80% of them found once; the top ten carry roughly 6.2%. The sequenced sample consisted of PBMCs. The source of these receptors is a woman aged 40 to 50 in good health and CMV-seropositive.

The sample holds a few counts of this clone. This rearrangement joins TRBV5-1 to TRBJ2-1; 8 nucleotides line up with TRBD2. The CDR3 is 14 residues long. The V gene end was trimmed by 4 bases and the J gene end by 3 bases; junction bases not matched to a gene: 3. CDR1 and CDR2 from the germline V gene are SGHRS and YFSETQ. The CDR3 region is CASSVTSGYNEQFF. CDR3 DNA sequence: TGCGCCAGCAGCGTAACTAGCGGCTACAATGAGCAGTTCTTC.

This chain links TRBV6-1 with TRBJ2-7, with 7 bases aligning to TRBD2. The J segment lost 0 bases and the V segment lost 3 bases, leaving 11 bases of the junction unmatched. The CDR3 loop spans 17 amino acids. Germline lookup yields CDR1 MNHNS and CDR2 SASEGT. DNA for the CDR3: TGTGCCAGCAGTGATTTAGTGGGAGGGAGTGGCTCCTACGAGCAGTACTTC. It translates to CASSDLVGGSGSYEQYF.

The CDR3 nucleotides read TGTGCCAGCAGCTTAGTAGCGACCACCGGGGAGCTGTTTTTT. Protein: CASSLVATTGELFF. The chain links TRBV7-9 to TRBJ2-2, with D possibly TRBD2 on 5 matching bases. CDR1 is SEHNR, CDR2 FQNEAQ, per germline (reference sequence). This CDR3 spans 14 amino acids. The V end lost 1 base, the J end lost 4 bases, and 7 bases lay between the germline ends.

CDR3 sequence (DNA): TGTGCCTGGAGCCGGTCCTCCTCTAGCTATGGCTACACCTTC. Protein product: CAWSRSSSSYGYTF. The chain couples TRBV30 to TRBJ1-2; D remains ambiguous. V lost 3 bases and J lost 4, with 15 bases in between. Germline V gives CDR1 GTSNPN, CDR2 SVGIG (reference sequence). This CDR3 region has 14 residues. Combining the CDR3 with reference TRBV30 and TRBJ1-2 gives the whole variable domain SQTIHQWPATLVQPVGSPLSLECTVEGTSNPNLYWYRQAAGRGLQLLFYSVGIGQISSEVPQNLSASRPQDRQFILSSKKLLLSDSGFYLCAWSRSSSSYGYTFGSGTRLTVV.

The rearrangement uses TRBV5-1 and TRBJ2-7; 13 positions agree with TRBD2. This CDR3 is built from 14 residues. With V trimmed by 4 bases and J by 5 bases, 3 bases remained unmatched. The germline CDR1 and CDR2 sequences are SGHRS and YFSETQ. In DNA form, the CDR3 reads TGCGCCAGCAGCGCAGGGACTAGCGGGAACGAGCAGTACTTC. It encodes CASSAGTSGNEQYF.

V is TRBV5-1 and J is TRBJ2-7; TRBD2 agrees at 7 bases. In germline, CDR1 is SGHRS, CDR2 YFSETQ. The CDR3 covers 16 residues. Trimming cost V 4 bases and J 4 bases; bases outside gene matches: 14. CDR3 coding DNA: TGCGCCAGCAGCCGAGCTCGTGGGGGGGATACGTACGAGCAGTACTTC. Translated: CASSRARGGDTYEQYF.

V usage is TRBV9 and J usage is TRBJ2-7, with 10 bases lining up with TRBD1. Germline loops: CDR1 SGDLS, CDR2 YYNGEE. The CDR3 spans 14 residues. V lost 2 bases and J lost 3; bases outside the gene matches: 2. The CDR3, as DNA: TGTGCCAGCAGCGTCGGGACAGGGGACTACGAGCAGTACTTC. Translation: CASSVGTGDYEQYF.

The chain employs TRBV9 and TRBJ2-1; a possible D gene is TRBD2 (5 bases). Germline V gives CDR1 SGDLS, CDR2 YYNGEE. This CDR3 is built from 16 residues. V lost 0 bases and J 7 bases, leaving 17 bases between the germline ends. Here the CDR3 reads CASSVGDYPPRNEQFF. CDR3 in DNA: TGTGCCAGCAGCGTAGGCGACTACCCACCGAGAAATGAGCAGTTCTTC.

This clone was seen a single time. The chain joins TRBV27 to TRBJ2-5; 7 bases fit TRBD1. The DNA matches TRBJ2-7 better at its end, which makes the J call doubtful. Germline CDR1 reads MNHEY; CDR2 reads SMNVEV (reference sequence). The CDR3 has 13 residues. This CDR3 reads CASRGQHSYEQYF. DNA of the CDR3: TGTGCCAGCAGGGGACAGCACTCCTACGAGCAGTACTTC.

This clone has a handful of counts. This chain joins TRBV18 and TRBJ1-5; TRBD1 aligns across 8 bases. This CDR3 contains 15 residues. Germline V gene data show CDR1 as KGHSH and CDR2 as LQKENI. J lost 6 bases, V lost 6 bases, and 10 bases had no gene match. The CDR3 coding sequence is TGTGCCAGCTCGGAAGGACAGGGTGAATCTCAGCCCCAGCATTTT. Translating gives CASSEGQGESQPQHF. The entire variable domain, with the rest obtained from reference TRBV18 and TRBJ1-5, is as follows: NAGVMQNPRHLVRRRGQEARLRCSPMKGHSHVYWYRQLPEEGLKFMVYLQKENIIDESGMPKERFSAEFPKEGPSILRIQQVVRGDSAAYFCASSEGQGESQPQHFGDGTRLSIL.

V gene TRBV11-1 combines with J gene TRBJ2-3; TRBD2 matches 9 bases. CDR1 is SGHAT, CDR2 FQDESV, per germline (reference sequence). The CDR3 runs to 17 residues. After removal of 4 bases from V and 4 bases from J, the junction contained 12 bases not matched to a gene. CDR3 protein: CASSSSRGSGRADTQYF. The CDR3 DNA follows: TGTGCCAGCAGCTCTTCAAGGGGTAGCGGGAGAGCAGATACGCAGTATTTT.

The V and J genes are TRBV2 and TRBJ2-1, with 9 bases that match TRBD1. The CDR3 consists of 14 residues. V lost 4 bases, J lost 9 bases, and 7 bases stayed unmatched. Germline V gives CDR1 SNHLY, CDR2 FYNNEI. CDR3 sequence reads: CASSGDRARPEQFF. The CDR3 bases are TGTGCCAGCAGTGGGGACAGGGCGCGGCCTGAGCAGTTCTTC.

The gene calls are TRBV7-6 and TRBJ2-1; 14 positions match TRBD2. Germline trimming cut 5 bases from V and 8 bases from J; bases unmatched to any gene: 11. The V gene's germline CDR1 is SGHVS and CDR2 FNYEAQ. This CDR3 comprises 17 residues. The CDR3 DNA is TGTGCCAGCAGCGCCTCGGCCGGGACTAGCGGGAGTGATGAGCAGTTCTTC. Its protein is CASSASAGTSGSDEQFF.

This sequence joins TRBV5-1 and TRBJ1-2, with 7 bases fitting TRBD1. The CDR3 covers 17 residues. The germline V gene has CDR1 SGHRS and CDR2 YFSETQ. The J segment lost 0 bases and the V segment lost 0 bases, leaving 8 bases of the junction unmatched. CDR3 bases: TGCGCCAGCAGCTTGGGGGTAGCGGGACAGACTAACTATGGCTACACCTTC. Protein product: CASSLGVAGQTNYGYTF. Full variable domain (remainder filled in from reference TRBV5-1 and TRBJ1-2): KAGVTQTPRYLIKTRGQQVTLSCSPISGHRSVSWYQQTPGQGLQFLFEYFSETQRNKGNFPGRFSGRQFSNSRSEMNVSTLELGDSALYLCASSLGVAGQTNYGYTFGSGTRLTVV.

V is TRBV4-2 and J is TRBJ2-3; 11 positions match TRBD2. The length of the CDR3 is 14 residues. CDR1 is LGHNA, CDR2 YNFKEQ, per germline. Trimming at V came to 4 bases and at J to 7 bases, leaving 4 bases not matched to a gene. CDR3 coding DNA: TGTGCCAGCAGCCCCGGGACTAGCGGATATACGCAGTATTTT. Protein: CASSPGTSGYTQYF.

The chain uses TRBV28 and TRBJ2-1, with 7 bases lining up with TRBD2. This CDR3 is 13 amino acids long. Germline values: CDR1 MDHEN, CDR2 SYDVKM. V dropped 7 bases and J dropped 8; count of bases not matched to a gene: 8. CDR3 residues: CASKNNGRYEQFF. DNA for the CDR3: TGTGCCAGCAAGAATAACGGGAGGTATGAGCAGTTCTTC.